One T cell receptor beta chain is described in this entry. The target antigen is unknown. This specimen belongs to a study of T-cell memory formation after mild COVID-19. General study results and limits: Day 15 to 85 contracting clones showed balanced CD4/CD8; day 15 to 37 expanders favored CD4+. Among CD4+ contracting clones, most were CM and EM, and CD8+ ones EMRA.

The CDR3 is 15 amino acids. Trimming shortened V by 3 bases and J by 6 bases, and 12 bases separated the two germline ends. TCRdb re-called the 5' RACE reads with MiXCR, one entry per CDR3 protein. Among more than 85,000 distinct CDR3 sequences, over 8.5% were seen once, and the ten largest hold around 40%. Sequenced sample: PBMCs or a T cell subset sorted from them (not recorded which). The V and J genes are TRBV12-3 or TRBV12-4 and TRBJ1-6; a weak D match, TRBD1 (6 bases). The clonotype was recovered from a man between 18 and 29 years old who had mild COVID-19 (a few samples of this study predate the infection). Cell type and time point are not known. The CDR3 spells CASSFQGLGNSPLHF. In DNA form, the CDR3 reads TGTGCCAGCAGTTTCCAGGGGCTTGGTAATTCACCCCTCCACTTT.